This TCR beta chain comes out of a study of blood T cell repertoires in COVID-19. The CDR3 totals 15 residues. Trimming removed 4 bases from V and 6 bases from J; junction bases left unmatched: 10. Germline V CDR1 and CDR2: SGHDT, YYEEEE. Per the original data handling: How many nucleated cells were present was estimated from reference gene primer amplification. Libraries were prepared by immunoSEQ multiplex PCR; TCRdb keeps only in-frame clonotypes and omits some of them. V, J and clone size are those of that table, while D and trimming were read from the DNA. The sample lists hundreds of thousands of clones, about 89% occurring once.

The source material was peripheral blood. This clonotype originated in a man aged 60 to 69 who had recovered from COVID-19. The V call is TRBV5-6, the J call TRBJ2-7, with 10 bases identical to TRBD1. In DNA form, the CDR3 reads TGTGCCAGCAGCCGATCCGGGGACAGGGGTATCGAGCAGTACTTC. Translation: CASSRSGDRGIEQYF. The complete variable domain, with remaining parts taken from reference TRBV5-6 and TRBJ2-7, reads DAGVTQSPTHLIKTRGQQVTLRCSPKSGHDTVSWYQQALGQGPQFIFQYYEEEERQRGNFPDRFSGHQFPNYSSELNVNALLLGDSALYLCASSRSGDRGIEQYFGPGTRLTVT.